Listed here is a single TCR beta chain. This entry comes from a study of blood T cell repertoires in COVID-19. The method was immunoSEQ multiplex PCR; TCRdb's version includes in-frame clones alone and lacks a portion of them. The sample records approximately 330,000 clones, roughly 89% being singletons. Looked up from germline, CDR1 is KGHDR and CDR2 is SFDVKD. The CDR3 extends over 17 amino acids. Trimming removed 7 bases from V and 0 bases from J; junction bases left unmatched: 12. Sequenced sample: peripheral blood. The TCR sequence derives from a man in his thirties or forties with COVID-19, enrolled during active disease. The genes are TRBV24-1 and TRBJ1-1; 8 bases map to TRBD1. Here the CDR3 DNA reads TGTGCCACCAGAAATGGACAGGGATCATATTTGAACACTGAAGCTTTCTTT. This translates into CATRNGQGSYLNTEAFF.